This TCR beta chain was found in a study of cytomegalovirus exposure and HLA in healthy donors. Study-level results: Later analysis associated a missense DCLRE1C variant with TCR beta V- and J-gene trimming.

It was with 60 Vbeta and 13 Jbeta primers that the PCR ran. Assay: immunoSEQ multiplex PCR; the TCRdb copy retains only in-frame clones and omits some. This sample carries around 170,000 clones, around 79% of them seen once, and the ten largest clones take approximately 0.55%. This CDR3 contains 15 residues. The germline CDR1 and CDR2 sequences are SEHNR and FQNEAQ (reference sequence). J gave up 7 bases and V 3 bases, and 6 bases lay outside the gene matches. As for this clone: What it binds is not known.

This sequence was found in a woman aged 45-59 years in good health and CMV-seronegative. V gene TRBV7-9 combines with J gene TRBJ2-2, with 9 bases aligning to TRBD1. Sequenced sample: PBMCs. The CDR3 here is CASSFGDREHGELFF. The DNA for the CDR3 is TGTGCCAGCAGCTTCGGGGACAGGGAACACGGGGAGCTGTTTTTT.